A single sample gave rise to the 22 T cell receptor beta chains below, sequenced in a study of blood T cell repertoires in COVID-19. Sequencing used immunoSEQ multiplex PCR; TCRdb keeps in-frame clones, though not all of them. The table records over 100,000 clones, roughly three quarters of them present only once. Material: peripheral blood. The source is a woman between 65 and 79 years old with acute or convalescent COVID-19.

The chain couples TRBV7-8 to TRBJ2-3; the D gene is possibly TRBD2 (7 bases). The V end lost 1 base, the J end lost 2 bases, and 13 bases lay between the germline ends. The germline gives CDR1 SGHVS, CDR2 FQNEAQ. This CDR3 has 16 residues. CDR3 amino acids: CASSLGLRGATDTQYF. DNA of the CDR3: TGTGCCAGCAGCTTAGGTCTACGGGGGGCCACAGATACGCAGTATTTT. The variable domain in full, with the rest retrieved from reference TRBV7-8 and TRBJ2-3, is GAGVSQSPRYKVAKRGQDVALRCDPISGHVSLFWYQQALGQGPEFLTYFQNEAQLDKSGLPSDRFFAERPEGSVSTLKIQRTQQEDSAVYLCASSLGLRGATDTQYFGPGTRLTVL.

V is TRBV28 and J is TRBJ2-2, with 7 bases aligning to TRBD2. V shed 10 bases, J shed 4 bases, and the junction held 6 bases outside the gene matches. Germline V gives CDR1 MDHEN, CDR2 SYDVKM. The CDR3 totals 13 residues. Here the CDR3 DNA reads TGTGCCACCTGGTGGGGGGGCACCGGGGAGCTGTTTTTT. Protein product: CATWWGGTGELFF. The full variable domain, its missing parts supplied by reference TRBV28 and TRBJ2-2, is DVKVTQSSRYLVKRTGEKVFLECVQDMDHENMFWYRQDPGLGLRLIYFSYDVKMKEKGDIPEGYSVSREKKERFSLILESASTNQTSMYLCATWWGGTGELFFGEGSRLTVL.

CDR3 in amino acids: CASSAFRAGGNGELFF. Written as DNA, the CDR3 is TGTGCCAGCAGTGCCTTTCGGGCAGGGGGCAACGGGGAGCTGTTTTTT. The rearrangement links TRBV6-1 to TRBJ2-2; 8 positions agree with TRBD1. Per germline, CDR1 MNHNS and CDR2 SASEGT. The CDR3 covers 16 residues. Trimming cost V 4 bases and J 7 bases; bases outside gene matches: 11.

The chain is built from TRBV6-5 and TRBJ1-1; TRBD1 agrees at 7 bases. V dropped 4 bases and J dropped 6; count of bases not matched to a gene: 2. CDR1 is MNHEY and CDR2 is SVGAGI in the germline V gene. This CDR3 comprises 12 residues. Here the CDR3 reads CASSFGTAEAFF. The DNA of the CDR3 is TGTGCCAGCAGTTTTGGGACAGCTGAAGCTTTCTTT.

Turning to this clone: The junction and the germline gene differ at one end; a read error may be behind it. J is TRBJ1-2 and V is TRBV6-6, with TRBD1 identical over 8 bases. In germline, CDR1 is MNHNY, CDR2 SVGAGI (reference sequence). There are 10 residues in the CDR3. The DNA for the CDR3 is TGTGCCAGCAGTAGACAGGGGTTATACTTC. It translates to CASSRQGLYF.

This clone came up once. V gene TRBV12-3 or TRBV12-4 combines with J gene TRBJ1-1; D call uncertain. The V and J ends lost 2 bases and 4 bases respectively, with 8 bases between them. CDR3 size: 13 residues. The CDR3 reads CASSLTSGTEAFF. The DNA of the CDR3 is TGTGCCAGCAGTTTAACGAGCGGCACTGAAGCTTTCTTT.

The chain combines TRBV6-5 with TRBJ1-6; 8 bases are shared with TRBD1. The V and J ends lost 5 bases and 7 bases, in that order; junction bases with no gene match: 7. This CDR3 has 15 residues. Germline CDR1 is MNHEY and CDR2 is SVGAGI. This CDR3 reads CASSPPGQVNSPLHF. CDR3 coding DNA: TGTGCCAGCAGTCCGCCGGGACAGGTAAATTCACCCCTCCACTTT.

The chain combines TRBV5-1 with TRBJ1-2, with D maybe TRBD1 (5 bases). Germline assignment: CDR1 SGHRS and CDR2 YFSETQ. V was cut by 0 bases and J by 6 bases, with 12 bases left in between. The CDR3 sequence is 14 residues long. The CDR3 DNA reads TGCGCCAGCAGCTTGGTACGGGGGAGGGATGGCTACACCTTC. This codes for CASSLVRGRDGYTF.

The chain is built from TRBV16 and TRBJ2-3; 11 bases fit TRBD1. The ends lost 9 bases at V and 5 bases at J; junction bases unmatched: 4. CDR1 is KGHSY and CDR2 is FQNENV in the germline V gene. There are 13 residues in the CDR3. CDR3 sequence: CASGQGAKDTQYF. CDR3 nucleotides: TGTGCCAGTGGACAGGGGGCGAAAGATACGCAGTATTTT. Looking up the rest from reference TRBV16 and TRBJ2-3 gives the full variable domain: GEEVAQTPKHLVRGEGQKAKLYCAPIKGHSYVFWYQQVLKNEFKFLISFQNENVFDETGMPKERFSAKCLPNSPCSLEIQATKLEDSAVYFCASGQGAKDTQYFGPGTRLTVL.

CDR3 DNA sequence: TGTGCCAGCAGCCAAATAATGGGACTAGCGGGAGACACCTACAATGAGCAGTTCTTC. This gives the protein CASSQIMGLAGDTYNEQFF. The genes are TRBV6-2 or TRBV6-3 and TRBJ2-1, with TRBD2 identical over 14 bases. The CDR3 is 19 residues long. With V trimmed by 6 bases and J by 2 bases, 12 bases remained unmatched. CDR1 and CDR2 from the germline V gene are MNHEY and SVGEGT.

This clone has a count of ten or more. V is TRBV7-2 and J is TRBJ2-7, with a tentative D call TRBD2 (6 bases). V was cut by 5 bases and J by 1 base, with 12 bases left in between. Germline V gene lookup returns CDR1 SGHTA and CDR2 FQGNSA. The CDR3 covers 14 residues. The CDR3 region has the DNA TGTGCCAGCAGCCAGGACTACCGATCCTACGAGCAGTACTTC. It specifies CASSQDYRSYEQYF.

V usage is TRBV21-1 and J usage is TRBJ1-2; the table's D call TRBD1 went unverified against the DNA. TRBV21-1 is an annotated pseudogene. This CDR3 has 17 amino acids. CDR3 bases: TGTGCCAGCAGCAAATCAACTTCTCAGGGGTGGACCTATGGCTACACCTTC. It yields the protein CASSKSTSQGWTYGYTF.

This chain connects TRBV6-5 to TRBJ1-1, with D tentatively TRBD1 (5 bases). The V gene lost 6 bases and the J gene lost 4 bases, with 15 bases spanning the gap. Germline V gives CDR1 MNHEY, CDR2 SVGAGI. The CDR3 contains 14 residues. In DNA, the CDR3 is TGTGCCAGCAGACTCCCCGGGGGGTCCACTGAAGCTTTCTTT. Its translation is CASRLPGGSTEAFF.

This chain uses TRBV19 with TRBJ2-3, with D tentatively TRBD1 (6 bases). Germline-derived CDR1 and CDR2 are LNHDA and SQIVND (reference sequence). Trimming removed 4 bases at V and 4 bases at J, with 15 bases between. The CDR3 length is 15 residues. In DNA, the CDR3 is TGTGCCAGTAGTAAACAGGGTGTTCTTCCAGATACGCAGTATTTT. Residues: CASSKQGVLPDTQYF.

This clone was seen ten or more times. V gene TRBV10-3 combines with J gene TRBJ2-2; 9 bases match TRBD1. This CDR3 is 15 amino acids long. The germline CDR1 and CDR2 sequences are ENHRY and SYGVKD. Trimming took 6 bases from V and 4 from J; bases not matched to a gene: 6. The CDR3: CAISPPTGGTGELFF. The CDR3 nucleotides are TGTGCCATCAGCCCCCCGACAGGGGGCACCGGGGAGCTGTTTTTT.

The chain carries TRBV7-3 and TRBJ2-1; unclear D gene. V lost 0 bases and J lost 8, with 5 bases in between. The CDR3 has 12 residues. Germline assignment: CDR1 SGHTA and CDR2 FQGTGA. CDR3 nucleotide sequence: TGTGCCAGCAGCTTAACGCAGGATGAGCAGTTCTTC. Translating gives CASSLTQDEQFF.

A single count supports this clone. The V call is TRBV2, the J call TRBJ2-5; D is uncertain. The CDR3 sequence is 11 residues long. Germline loops: CDR1 SNHLY, CDR2 FYNNEI. Trimming shortened V by 4 bases and J by 4 bases, and 4 bases separated the two germline ends. Here the CDR3 DNA reads TGTGCCAGCAGTGTTCGAGAGACCCAGTACTTC. Translation gives CASSVRETQYF.

The rearrangement links TRBV28 to TRBJ2-7, with 13 bases that match TRBD2. CDR3 length: 17 residues. The V gene's germline CDR1 is MDHEN and CDR2 SYDVKM. With 8 bases clipped from V and 6 bases from J, the junction kept 16 bases outside the gene matches. CDR3 residues: CASFSGTSGMRVFEQYF. The CDR3 DNA reads as TGTGCCAGCTTTTCCGGGACTAGCGGGATGCGGGTGTTCGAGCAGTACTTC.

On this clone: The junction and the germline gene differ at one end; a read error may be behind it. The rearrangement links TRBV5-1 to TRBJ2-2, with 7 positions matching TRBD2. The CDR3 totals 14 residues. Germline V gives CDR1 SGHRS, CDR2 YFSETQ. In nucleotides, the CDR3 is TGCGCCGGAAAAGCGGGGACCGGTACCGGGGAGCTATTTTTT. Its translation: CAGKAGTGTGELFF. The variable domain in full, completed from reference TRBV5-1 and TRBJ2-2, reads KAGVTQTPRYLIKTRGQQVTLSCSPISGHRSVSWYQQTPGQGLQFLFEYFSETQRNKGNFPGRFSGRQFSNSRSEMNVSTLELGDSALYLCAGKAGTGTGELFFGEGSRLTVL.

The chain uses TRBV11-2 and TRBJ2-7; D remains unclear. The germline V and J ends were trimmed by 0 bases and 9 bases, with 12 bases remaining between them. The CDR3 is made up of 13 amino acids. CDR1 is SGHAT, CDR2 FQNNGV, per germline. CDR3 nucleotide sequence: TGTGCCAGCAGCTTAGATCTCGCTTCTAGGCAGTACTTC. Translated: CASSLDLASRQYF.

CDR3 residues: CASTPRSGSSSYEQYF. CDR3 nucleotide sequence: TGTGCCAGCACCCCTCGGAGTGGTTCTAGCTCCTACGAGCAGTACTTC. The chain carries TRBV28 and TRBJ2-7; D is uncertain. The CDR3 sequence is 16 residues long. Looked up from germline, CDR1 is MDHEN and CDR2 is SYDVKM. The V gene lost 7 bases and the J gene lost 0 bases, with 19 bases spanning the gap.

The CDR3 DNA reads TGTGCCAGCAGCCAAGATGGGCTAGCAAAAGAGACCCAGTACTTC. Encoded protein: CASSQDGLAKETQYF. V and J are TRBV3-1 (or the pseudogene TRBV3-2) and TRBJ2-5; weak D call: TRBD2 (5 bases). Germline CDR1 and CDR2: LGHDT and YNNKEL (reference sequence). With 0 bases removed from V and 3 bases from J, the gap between germline ends came to 11 bases. The CDR3 length is 15 residues.